This paragraph reports one T cell receptor beta chain. The antigen it recognizes is unknown. No much larger clone exists at a distance of one base, and base qualities are not known. Library creation used PCR. Sequencing took place on an Illumina HiSeq 2500. TCR library preparation used molecular barcoding, with unique molecular identifiers applied to normalize quantification of the TCRbeta repertoire. The public reads were run again by TCRdb, first through fastp at Q25 and then through MiXCR, and only productive beta chains were kept. For every CDR3 protein sequence, its rows merge into one entry that carries the most common genes and DNA. The sample yields around 94,000 distinct CDR3 sequences; about 7.5% were counted once. About 15% of the sample is held by the ten biggest clonotypes. This specimen's treatment or condition label, interpreted: allogeneic hematopoietic cell transplantation with graft depleted of TCRalphabeta T cells and CD19 B cells. The children who served as transplant recipients had been given grafts of TCRalphabeta/CD19-depleted allogeneic hematopoietic cells.

This record comes from a study of T-cell reconstitution after alpha-beta-depleted transplantation in children (dated by TCRdb to about 2016). Notes on the research overall: Using TCR repertoire profiling, the study quantitatively followed how T-cell immune reconstitution unfolded in children after TCRalphabeta/CD19-depleted allogeneic hematopoietic cell transplantation. Results the study describes overall, beyond this receptor: Over the following months the frequencies of hyperexpanded clones went down, and after one year T-cell counts and TCRbeta diversity were mostly credited to newly produced T cells. In some patients, the high TCRbeta diversity seen at day 60 was put down to recipient T cells and intrathymic progenitors that had survived conditioning. The apparently early recovery of alphabetaT-cell counts about two months after transplant reportedly depended on only several hundred rapidly expanded clones that came from non-depleted graft cells.

From the cysteine through the phenylalanine, the CDR3 covers 16 amino acids. CDR3 DNA only is kept here, 48 bases in frame from base 1. V has 3 bases trimmed and J has 7 bases trimmed; junction bases matching no gene number 7. CDR1 and CDR2 are read off the germline V gene as MRHNA and SNTAGT. The TCR comes from a boy aged 2 to 10 with acute lymphoblastic leukemia, due to receive a stem cell transplant. The material was PBMCs, obtained before TCRalphabeta/CD19-depleted stem cell transplant. The chain links TRBV6-4 with TRBJ2-2; a stretch of 11 junction bases matches TRBD2. The CDR3 has the sequence CASSDDGTSGHGELFF. The bases are TGTGCCAGCAGTGATGACGGGACTAGCGGCCACGGGGAGCTGTTTTTT.